One and the same sample provided the 21 T cell receptor beta chains below, sequenced in a study of cytomegalovirus exposure and HLA in healthy donors. It was with 60 Vbeta and 13 Jbeta primers that the PCR ran. Profiling relied on immunoSEQ multiplex PCR, and the TCRdb table lists in-frame clones only, not all of them. The sample holds some 160,000 clones, just over 75% seen once. Material for sequencing was PBMCs. These receptor sequences come from a man in his forties in good health and CMV-seronegative.

The J gene is TRBJ2-7, the V gene TRBV6-6; possible D gene TRBD1, 5 bases. The end of the DNA fits TRBJ2-1 better, so the J call may be wrong. Germline loops: CDR1 MNHNY, CDR2 SVGAGI (reference sequence). The CDR3 is 15 residues long. CDR3 nucleotides: TGTGCCAGCAGTAACGCACAGGTCTCCTACAATGAGCAGTTCTTC. Translated, it gives CASSNAQVSYNEQFF.

As DNA, the CDR3 is TGTGCCAGCAGGAGAGGGGACAGGGCCTACGAGCAGTACTTC. Its translation: CASRRGDRAYEQYF. The rearrangement joins TRBV28 to TRBJ2-7; the match to TRBD1 covers 9 bases. The CDR3 contains 14 residues. CDR1 MDHEN and CDR2 SYDVKM come from the germline V gene. V trimming: 6 bases; J trimming: 2 bases; junction bases outside the gene matches: 5.

The V and J genes are TRBV7-2 and TRBJ1-4; 7 bases agree with TRBD1. The V gene end was trimmed by 6 bases and the J gene end by 0 bases; junction bases not matched to a gene: 7. Per the germline V gene, CDR1 is SGHTA and CDR2 is FQGNSA. The CDR3 sequence is 16 residues long. This CDR3 is CASRGTEQSTNEKLFF. The CDR3 coding sequence is TGTGCCAGCAGAGGGACAGAACAATCAACTAATGAAAAACTGTTTTTT.

The chain carries TRBV28 and TRBJ2-1; D is undetermined. V lost 6 bases, J lost 7 bases, and 13 bases lay in between. Germline CDR1 reads MDHEN; CDR2 reads SYDVKM. The CDR3 contains 13 residues. The CDR3 sequence is CASRPLGRNEQFF. The CDR3 DNA sequence: TGTGCCAGCAGGCCCCTGGGCCGGAATGAGCAGTTCTTC.

The chain joins TRBV11-3 to TRBJ2-1; the D is unclear. The CDR3 contains 16 residues. V shed 0 bases and J shed 8 bases, with 17 bases lying between them. Germline CDR1 SGHNT, CDR2 YENEEA. The CDR3 DNA is TGTGCCAGCAGCTTAGATCCAGTAACCAGGCCGGATGAGCAGTTCTTC. As protein: CASSLDPVTRPDEQFF.

The chain employs TRBV5-8 and TRBJ1-1; D may be TRBD1 (5 bases). Germline V lookup: CDR1 SGHTS, CDR2 YDEGEE. This CDR3 has 14 residues. V shed 0 bases and J shed 5 bases, with 11 bases lying between them. The CDR3 DNA reads TGTGCCAGCAGCTTGGATCAGGGCCGGACTGAAGCTTTCTTT. This translates into CASSLDQGRTEAFF.

This sequence joins TRBV18 and TRBJ1-2; D not resolved. CDR1 is KGHSH and CDR2 is LQKENI in the germline V gene. The CDR3 is 14 amino acids. The V gene lost 5 bases and the J gene lost 6 bases, with 16 bases spanning the gap. Here the CDR3 reads CASSSSASSNGYTF. For the CDR3, the DNA is TGTGCCAGCTCATCCAGTGCTAGCAGTAATGGCTACACCTTC.

This clone was counted a few times. The chain links TRBV5-6 to TRBJ2-2, with TRBD2 matching 7 bases. The germline gives CDR1 SGHDT, CDR2 YYEEEE. The V and J ends lost 4 bases and 3 bases, in that order; junction bases with no gene match: 12. CDR3 length equals 17 residues. CDR3 sequence: CASSPTGAGLYTGELFF. The CDR3 DNA is TGTGCCAGCAGCCCCACCGGAGCGGGACTTTACACCGGGGAGCTGTTTTTT.

CDR3 sequence: CASTLQGNYGYTF. CDR3 coding DNA: TGTGCCAGCACCTTACAGGGAAACTATGGCTACACCTTC. V and J are TRBV9 and TRBJ1-2, with a possible D match to TRBD1 (6 bases). CDR1 and CDR2 (germline): SGDLS, YYNGEE. CDR3 size: 13 residues. With 6 bases removed from V and 2 bases from J, the gap between germline ends came to 11 bases.

V is TRBV6-5 and J is TRBJ2-5, with 8 bases lining up with TRBD2. V lost 7 bases to trimming and J lost 5 bases; unmatched junction nucleotides: 6. Germline CDR1 is MNHEY and CDR2 is SVGAGI. The CDR3 length is 13 residues. CDR3 DNA sequence: TGTGCCAGCAAGCGGGAGAGGTGGGAGACCCAGTACTTC. Its translation: CASKRERWETQYF.

The chain joins TRBV11-2 to TRBJ2-7; 8 nucleotides line up with TRBD1. The CDR3 has 16 residues. With 4 bases clipped from V and 3 bases from J, the junction kept 11 bases outside the gene matches. Germline CDR1 SGHAT, CDR2 FQNNGV. The DNA for the CDR3 is TGTGCCAGCAGCTGGACCCCCGGGACAGGCAACTACGAGCAGTACGTC. Amino acids: CASSWTPGTGNYEQYV.

This sequence joins TRBV9 and TRBJ2-3; D might be TRBD2 (6 bases). Per the germline V gene, CDR1 is SGDLS and CDR2 is YYNGEE. Between the trimmed V and J ends, which lost 1 base and 5 bases, there was a span of 20 bases. The CDR3 consists of 17 residues. CDR3 sequence: CASSVSGFQVDGDTQYF. The CDR3 DNA is TGTGCCAGCAGCGTAAGCGGGTTCCAGGTTGATGGAGATACGCAGTATTTT.

The rearrangement joins TRBV2 to TRBJ1-1, with 7 bases lining up with TRBD1. CDR1 SNHLY and CDR2 FYNNEI come from the germline V gene. The CDR3 is 14 amino acids. V lost 2 bases to trimming and J lost 10 bases; unmatched junction nucleotides: 10. The CDR3 DNA reads TGTGCCAGCAGTGAAAGACAGGGAATGGTTGGAGCTTTCTTT. Translation: CASSERQGMVGAFF.

The chain has TRBV28 and TRBJ1-2; possibly TRBD1 for D (5 bases). V was shortened by 6 bases and J by 4 bases, with 9 bases between the two germline ends. Germline values: CDR1 MDHEN, CDR2 SYDVKM. This CDR3 is 12 amino acids long. DNA for the CDR3: TGTGCCAGCAGGGGGCCAGGCTATGGCTACACCTTC. This translates into CASRGPGYGYTF.

The chain links TRBV5-1 to TRBJ2-5; 12 bases match TRBD2. The V segment lost 3 bases and the J segment 6 bases; nucleotides outside the gene matches: 12. CDR1 is SGHRS and CDR2 is YFSETQ in the germline V gene. CDR3 length equals 17 residues. The CDR3 loop is CASSSSRLAGVGQTQYF. Written as DNA, the CDR3 is TGCGCCAGCAGCTCCTCCCGACTAGCGGGAGTGGGACAGACCCAGTACTTC.

The CDR3 nucleotides are TGTGCCAGCAGTATACGACGACTAGCGGGAGGGTACGAGCAGTACTTC. Its translation: CASSIRRLAGGYEQYF. The chain is built from TRBV27 and TRBJ2-7; 14 bases align to TRBD2. Germline V CDR1 and CDR2: MNHEY, SMNVEV (reference sequence). V lost 5 bases, J lost 4 bases, and 7 bases stayed unmatched. The CDR3 sequence is 16 residues long.

This clone was detected only a few times. The genes are TRBV11-3 and TRBJ2-1; 12 bases fit TRBD2. The CDR3 length is 15 residues. The junction had 7 bases not matched to a gene; V was cut back by 5 bases and J by 8 bases. Germline V lookup: CDR1 SGHNT, CDR2 YENEEA. The CDR3 DNA sequence: TGTGCCAGCAGCCCCTGGACTAGCGGGACTCATGAGCAGTTCTTC. This translates into CASSPWTSGTHEQFF.

The chain carries TRBV18 and TRBJ1-4; 9 positions match TRBD1. The CDR3 has 15 residues. Germline values: CDR1 KGHSH, CDR2 LQKENI. J gave up 7 bases and V 5 bases, and 8 bases lay outside the gene matches. CDR3 in DNA: TGTGCCAGCTCAGAGACAGGGGGGATCGGTGAAAAACTGTTTTTT. Amino acids: CASSETGGIGEKLFF.

This chain links TRBV27 with TRBJ1-1; perhaps TRBD1 as D (6 bases). Between the trimmed V and J ends, which lost 8 bases and 4 bases, there was a span of 23 bases. The CDR3 contains 16 residues. The germline gives CDR1 MNHEY, CDR2 SMNVEV (reference sequence). Here the CDR3 reads CASEPSPGGQGTEAFF. Written as DNA, the CDR3 is TGTGCCAGCGAACCTTCCCCGGGGGGCCAGGGCACTGAAGCTTTCTTT.

The chain recombines TRBV5-1 with TRBJ2-2, with 8 bases identical to TRBD1. CDR3 length: 16 residues. The V gene end was trimmed by 1 base and the J gene end by 7 bases; junction bases not matched to a gene: 9. Germline V gene lookup returns CDR1 SGHRS and CDR2 YFSETQ. CDR3 sequence (DNA): TGCGCCAGCAGCTTGCTCGGACAGGGAGAAATCGGGGAGCTGTTTTTT. Its protein product is CASSLLGQGEIGELFF.

J is TRBJ2-1 and V is TRBV7-9, with 11 bases matching TRBD2. CDR3 length: 15 amino acids. With V trimmed by 6 bases and J by 7 bases, 8 bases remained unmatched. Germline loops: CDR1 SEHNR, CDR2 FQNEAQ (reference sequence). CDR3 loop: CASRSTSGSFNEQFF. CDR3 in DNA: TGTGCCAGCAGGTCTACTAGCGGGAGCTTTAATGAGCAGTTCTTC.